Below, 21 T cell receptor beta chains from the same sample are listed, as sequenced in a study of T cells in Graves' hyperthyroidism and ophthalmopathy. TCR beta CDR3 regions were amplified from RNA. HTBI primers were the set used in a first-round RT-PCR of the TCR CDR3. TCRdb reanalysed the multiplex PCR reads using MiXCR and keeps one entry per CDR3 protein. The sample lists a few hundred thousand distinct CDR3 sequences; about 17% were seen once. What was sequenced was blood. The receptor source for this set is a woman aged 55-75 years with Graves' ophthalmopathy.

The table lists this clonotype with many counts. The V and J genes are TRBV5-5 and TRBJ1-5; a weak D match, TRBD1 (5 bases). V was trimmed by 6 bases and J by 7 bases, leaving 17 bases between them. Looked up from germline, CDR1 is SGHKS and CDR2 is YYEKEE (reference sequence). The CDR3 spans 14 residues. This CDR3 is CASTPGPPGQPQHF. CDR3 DNA: TGTGCCAGCACCCCGGGACCGCCAGGGCAGCCCCAGCATTTT.

In its sample, this clonotype was seen many times. This chain uses TRBV2 with TRBJ2-2; D not resolved. Germline CDR1 and CDR2: SNHLY and FYNNEI. Trimming took off 3 bases at V and 0 bases at J, with 8 bases between the two ends. The CDR3 is 15 amino acids. In DNA, the CDR3 is TGTGCCAGCAGTGACGTCAGCGCGAACACCGGGGAGCTGTTTTTT. Protein sequence: CASSDVSANTGELFF.

This clonotype was found many times. The chain joins TRBV3-1 to TRBJ2-7; TRBD1 matches at 10 bases. CDR3 length: 18 amino acids. Germline lookup yields CDR1 LGHDT and CDR2 YNNKEL (reference sequence). J was trimmed by 0 bases and V by 1 base; bases with no gene match: 9. The CDR3 nucleotides are TGTGCCAGCAGCCAAGGGGGACAGGGGCATGAGAGCTCCTACGAGCAGTACTTC. This sequence encodes CASSQGGQGHESSYEQYF.

This sequence joins TRBV18 and TRBJ1-1; D remains ambiguous. The V end lost 0 bases, the J end lost 0 bases, and 5 bases lay between the germline ends. CDR1 and CDR2 (germline): KGHSH, LQKENI. This CDR3 has 14 residues. As DNA, the CDR3 is TGTGCCAGCTCACCACCACACCTGAACACTGAAGCTTTCTTT. This encodes CASSPPHLNTEAFF. The whole variable domain, remainder taken from reference TRBV18 and TRBJ1-1, is NAGVMQNPRHLVRRRGQEARLRCSPMKGHSHVYWYRQLPEEGLKFMVYLQKENIIDESGMPKERFSAEFPKEGPSILRIQQVVRGDSAAYFCASSPPHLNTEAFFGQGTRLTVV.

The table lists this clonotype with a few counts. The CDR3, as DNA: TGTGCCAGCAGTTCCCACAGGGGGCTGCCGATTAATAGCAATCAGCCCCAGCATTTT. Amino acid sequence: CASSSHRGLPINSNQPQHF. The rearrangement joins TRBV6-2 or TRBV6-3 to TRBJ1-5; TRBD1 aligns across 9 bases. With V trimmed by 4 bases and J by 0 bases, 13 bases remained unmatched. This CDR3 spans 19 amino acids. CDR1 is MNHEY and CDR2 is SVGEGT in the germline V gene.

A word on this clonotype: This sequence may be a read error, since a much larger clone differs from it by one base. The chain combines TRBV18 with TRBJ2-3, with no clear D. This CDR3 comprises 12 residues. Germline CDR1 KGHSH, CDR2 LQKENI. The V gene lost 4 bases and the J gene lost 5 bases, with 7 bases spanning the gap. The CDR3 bases are TGTGCCAGCTCACGCGAACGAGATACGCAGTATTTT. It specifies CASSRERDTQYF.

The table lists this clonotype with many counts. The chain recombines TRBV20-1 with TRBJ1-4; the D is unclear. Germline values: CDR1 DFQATT, CDR2 SNEGSKA (reference sequence). Trimming removed 0 bases from V and 7 bases from J, with 12 bases in between. This CDR3 comprises 14 residues. As DNA, the CDR3 is TGCAGTGCTAGAGATCCCAAGGCCGGTGAAAAACTGTTTTTT. Its protein is CSARDPKAGEKLFF.

V and J are TRBV4-3 and TRBJ2-4; D perhaps matches TRBD1 (5 bases). The V gene's germline CDR1 is LGHNA and CDR2 YSLEER. This CDR3 region has 16 residues. The V and J ends lost 1 base and 8 bases respectively, with 18 bases between them. The CDR3 region is CASSQGKGLVRDIQYF. In DNA, the CDR3 is TGCGCCAGCAGCCAAGGCAAGGGGCTTGTTCGGGACATTCAGTACTTC.

The rearrangement uses TRBV7-8 and TRBJ2-7; 13 bases agree with TRBD2. This CDR3 is built from 20 residues. Germline values: CDR1 SGHVS, CDR2 FQNEAQ. Trimming at V came to 3 bases and at J to 0 bases, leaving 14 bases not matched to a gene. The DNA for the CDR3 is TGTGCCAGCAGCTTTAGTATCAGGACTAGCGGGAGTGGGTCCTCCTACGAGCAGTACTTC. It yields the protein CASSFSIRTSGSGSSYEQYF.

At least ten counts were recorded for this clonotype. This sequence joins TRBV5-1 and TRBJ1-5; D gene ambiguous. In germline, CDR1 is SGHRS, CDR2 YFSETQ. V was shortened by 4 bases and J by 1 base, with 15 bases between the two germline ends. CDR3 length: 16 residues. The CDR3 region is CASSLLPAGSNQPQHF. The CDR3 bases are TGCGCCAGCAGCCTACTCCCCGCGGGGAGCAATCAGCCCCAGCATTTT.

The DNA for the CDR3 is TGTGCCAGCAGCTTACAGCCCAGGGGGGAGCTGTTTTTT. Its translation is CASSLQPRGELFF. The chain employs TRBV7-3 and TRBJ2-2; D call uncertain. Germline CDR1 SGHTA, CDR2 FQGTGA. This CDR3 has 13 amino acids. Trimming stripped 2 bases from V and 8 bases from J, with 9 bases between.

The J gene is TRBJ1-2, the V gene TRBV30, with D unclear. The CDR3 has 11 amino acids. V lost 2 bases to trimming and J lost 8 bases, with 9 bases between them. Germline V gene data show CDR1 as GTSNPN and CDR2 as SVGIG (reference sequence). DNA of the CDR3: TGTGCCTGGAGTCGAGTTAGAGGCTACACCTTC. As protein: CAWSRVRGYTF.

This clonotype was picked up many times. The CDR3 here is CSVARGAGYTF. The DNA of the CDR3 is TGCAGCGTTGCAAGGGGTGCTGGCTACACCTTC. The rearrangement links TRBV29-1 to TRBJ1-2, with D tentatively TRBD1 (5 bases). Trimming left V 4 bases short and J 7 bases short, with 10 bases between. The CDR3 is made up of 11 amino acids. Germline CDR1 and CDR2: SQVTM and ANQGSEA.

V and J are TRBV14 and TRBJ2-4, with TRBD2 as a possible D gene (5 bases). The ends were cut back, 1 base at V and 6 bases at J, with 13 bases in the middle. The CDR3 sequence is 15 residues long. Germline lookup yields CDR1 SGHDN and CDR2 FVKESK. The CDR3 loop reads CASSQGASAGNIQYF. CDR3 DNA: TGTGCCAGCAGCCAAGGAGCTTCTGCGGGAAACATTCAGTACTTC.

This clonotype was detected many times. V and J are TRBV5-1 and TRBJ2-2; 8 bases fit TRBD1. CDR1 is SGHRS and CDR2 is YFSETQ in the germline V gene. V gave up 4 bases and J gave up 7 bases; unmatched junction bases: 9. The CDR3 spans 15 residues. Here the CDR3 reads CASSPRQGLGGELFF. The DNA for the CDR3 is TGCGCCAGCAGCCCCCGACAGGGGTTGGGCGGGGAGCTGTTTTTT.

This clonotype was detected ten times or more. J is TRBJ2-7 and V is TRBV5-5, with D possibly being TRBD2 (6 bases). The CDR3 consists of 15 residues. Germline V gene lookup returns CDR1 SGHKS and CDR2 YYEKEE (reference sequence). V was clipped by 4 bases and J by 1 base, with 15 bases between them. CDR3 nucleotides: TGTGCCAGCAGCCAACTCGCGGGGAGGTCCTACGAGCAGTACTTC. This encodes CASSQLAGRSYEQYF.

This clonotype turned up a few times. The chain employs TRBV12-3 or TRBV12-4 and TRBJ1-6; 8 nucleotides line up with TRBD1. The ends lost 5 bases at V and 8 bases at J; junction bases unmatched: 5. There are 14 residues in the CDR3. In DNA form, the CDR3 reads TGTGCCAGCAGTCCCGACAGGGGAGATTCACCCCTCCACTTT. This encodes CASSPDRGDSPLHF.

The table lists this clonotype with a few counts. The chain employs TRBV20-1 and TRBJ1-4; D unclear. Trimming stripped 0 bases from V and 7 bases from J, with 12 bases between. There are 14 residues in the CDR3. CDR1 and CDR2 from the germline V gene are DFQATT and SNEGSKA (reference sequence). In nucleotides, the CDR3 is TGCAGTGCTAGAGATACAACCTTCGCTGAAAAACTGTTTTTT. Translated: CSARDTTFAEKLFF.

This clonotype was seen only a few times. The rearrangement uses TRBV27 and TRBJ2-1, with 7 nucleotides matching TRBD1. V gave up 4 bases and J gave up 4 bases; unmatched junction bases: 4. The CDR3 loop spans 14 amino acids. Germline V gene lookup returns CDR1 MNHEY and CDR2 SMNVEV (reference sequence). The chain's CDR3 is CASSYRGRYNEQFF. The DNA for the CDR3 is TGTGCCAGCAGTTACAGGGGTCGGTACAATGAGCAGTTCTTC.

This chain connects TRBV28 to TRBJ2-7, with 10 bases identical to TRBD1. CDR3 length: 15 residues. With 2 bases clipped from V and 6 bases from J, the junction kept 7 bases outside the gene matches. Per the germline V gene, CDR1 is MDHEN and CDR2 is SYDVKM. The CDR3 reads CASSLVGQGTSEQYF. CDR3 coding DNA: TGTGCCAGCAGTTTAGTGGGACAGGGGACGAGCGAGCAGTACTTC.

This sequence joins TRBV29-1 and TRBJ2-5; D possibly corresponds to TRBD1 (5 bases). Trimming cost V 0 bases and J 4 bases, with 9 bases left between them. The CDR3 extends over 13 amino acids. The germline CDR1 and CDR2 sequences are SQVTM and ANQGSEA. The CDR3 DNA sequence: TGCAGCGTTGAAGAAATGGGGCCAGAGACCCAGTACTTC. Its protein product is CSVEEMGPETQYF.